Presented here are 21 T cell receptor beta chains from one specimen sequenced in a study of T cell repertoires in cytomegalovirus infection. Antigens of these TCRs are unknown. In TCRdb, the reads were re-called with MiXCR into one record per CDR3 protein. The sample includes roughly 120,000 distinct CDR3 sequences, about 31% of them seen just once. The sample in question was CD8+ T cells from cultured PBMCs, obtained from culture after CMV antigen stimulation. All receptors derive from a human donor in good health (CMV status not recorded). Some clones in this sample may be carry-over from other donors' samples.

With regard to this clonotype: The junction shows a germline mismatch at one end, possibly a read error. V gene TRBV7-8 combines with J gene TRBJ1-3; D unresolved. This CDR3 spans 15 amino acids. Germline V gene data show CDR1 as SGHVS and CDR2 as FQNEAQ. In DNA form, the CDR3 reads TGTGCCAGCAGCCCCGGGTGGAGGTCTGGAGACACCATATATTTT. This gives the protein CASSPGWRSGDTIYF.

The V and J genes are TRBV4-1 and TRBJ2-1; TRBD1 matches 9 bases. Trimming cost V 3 bases and J 6 bases; bases outside gene matches: 6. This CDR3 is 15 amino acids long. Germline assignment: CDR1 MGHRA and CDR2 YSYEKL. The CDR3 region has the DNA TGCGCCAGCAGCCAGGACAGGGGTGAGGGCAATGAGCAGTTCTTC. Translation gives CASSQDRGEGNEQFF.

This clonotype was recorded at least ten times. The chain is built from TRBV12-3 or TRBV12-4 and TRBJ1-4; tentative D call: TRBD1 (5 bases). CDR3 length equals 12 residues. V lost 1 base and J 12 bases, leaving 9 bases between the germline ends. In DNA, the CDR3 is TGTGCCAGCAGTTTAGGGTTACAGGAACTGTTTTTT. It translates to CASSLGLQELFF.

This clonotype was counted ten times or more. The chain uses TRBV5-1 and TRBJ1-2, with TRBD1 as a possible D gene (6 bases). The CDR3 has 16 amino acids. The germline CDR1 and CDR2 sequences are SGHRS and YFSETQ. V was trimmed by 4 bases and J by 7 bases, leaving 23 bases between them. The CDR3 nucleotides are TGCGCCAGCAGCCTCGGGGACACAGGAAGAAGTTCTGGCTACACCTTC. It yields the protein CASSLGDTGRSSGYTF.

This clonotype has just a few counts. The chain employs TRBV7-2 and TRBJ2-1; 7 nucleotides line up with TRBD2. The germline V gene has CDR1 SGHTA and CDR2 FQGNSA. V dropped 2 bases and J dropped 9; count of bases not matched to a gene: 10. CDR3 size: 15 residues. CDR3 amino acids: CASSLRLAEGREQFF. Here the CDR3 DNA reads TGTGCCAGCAGCTTACGGCTAGCGGAGGGCCGTGAGCAGTTCTTC. Combining the CDR3 with reference TRBV7-2 and TRBJ2-1 gives the whole variable domain GAGVSQSPSNKVTEKGKDVELRCDPISGHTALYWYRQSLGQGLEFLIYFQGNSAPDKSGLPSDRFSAERTGGSVSTLTIQRTQQEDSAVYLCASSLRLAEGREQFFGPGTRLTVL.

This clonotype was picked up a small number of times. CDR3 in DNA: TGTGCCAGCAGTTCGACAGGGGGCCAGTCACCCCTCCACTTT. Translated: CASSSTGGQSPLHF. The chain employs TRBV12-3 or TRBV12-4 and TRBJ1-6; TRBD1 matches at 10 bases. This CDR3 region has 14 residues. V gave up 4 bases and J gave up 10 bases; unmatched junction bases: 4.

This clonotype was seen ten or more times. The chain couples TRBV12-3 or TRBV12-4 to TRBJ1-5; D possibly corresponds to TRBD1 (6 bases). CDR3 length equals 16 residues. The germline V and J ends were trimmed by 1 base and 6 bases, with 16 bases remaining between them. The CDR3 DNA sequence: TGTGCCAGCAGTTTAGTCCGCGACGGGGGCGCTCAGCCCCAGCATTTT. It yields the protein CASSLVRDGGAQPQHF.

The table lists this clonotype with a few counts. The chain combines TRBV10-3 with TRBJ2-7, with 10 nucleotides matching TRBD1. V lost 6 bases, J lost 6 bases, and 8 bases stayed unmatched. CDR1 ENHRY and CDR2 SYGVKD come from the germline V gene. The CDR3 runs to 14 residues. The CDR3 nucleotides read TGTGCCATCAGGGATCTCGGGACAGGGGTCGAGCAGTACTTC. Translated, it gives CAIRDLGTGVEQYF.

This clonotype was observed a handful of times. The chain links TRBV27 to TRBJ2-3, with D maybe TRBD2 (7 bases). CDR1 and CDR2 (germline): MNHEY, SMNVEV (reference sequence). V was trimmed by 4 bases and J by 6 bases, leaving 14 bases between them. The CDR3 spans 14 residues. CDR3 nucleotide sequence: TGTGCCAGCAGTTCAACAGGGAGGGAGGATACGCAGTATTTT. Its protein is CASSSTGREDTQYF.

The chain uses TRBV7-2 and TRBJ2-1, with a possible D match to TRBD1 (6 bases). The CDR3 totals 16 residues. V dropped 5 bases and J dropped 2 bases, with 16 bases sitting between them. Germline-derived CDR1 and CDR2 are SGHTA and FQGNSA. The DNA of the CDR3 is TGTGCCAGCAGCATAAACAGGGTAGGGACCTACAATGAGCAGTTCTTC. Its translation is CASSINRVGTYNEQFF.

This clonotype was detected many times. The chain joins TRBV6-1 to TRBJ1-2; 9 nucleotides line up with TRBD1. Germline V gene lookup returns CDR1 MNHNS and CDR2 SASEGT. This CDR3 is built from 12 residues. J gave up 8 bases and V 6 bases, and 4 bases lay outside the gene matches. CDR3 region: CASRTDRGGYTF. DNA of the CDR3: TGTGCCAGCAGAACGGACAGGGGAGGCTACACCTTC.

The table lists this clonotype with a few counts. The chain recombines TRBV5-4 with TRBJ2-7; weak D call: TRBD1 (6 bases). Germline V gene sequence: CDR1 SGHNT, CDR2 YYREEE (reference sequence). This CDR3 region has 12 residues. The V and J ends lost 2 bases and 6 bases respectively, with 9 bases between them. The CDR3 DNA is TGTGCCAGCAGCTTCGACAGGAGCGAGCAGTACTTC. It translates to CASSFDRSEQYF.

This clonotype was seen a few times. The chain employs TRBV6-1 and TRBJ2-2; D is undetermined. With 2 bases removed from V and 3 bases from J, the gap between germline ends came to 13 bases. Germline values: CDR1 MNHNS, CDR2 SASEGT. The CDR3 loop spans 16 amino acids. CDR3 sequence: CASSEYVAGDTGELFF. CDR3 sequence (DNA): TGTGCCAGCAGTGAATACGTGGCAGGAGACACCGGGGAGCTGTTTTTT.

In DNA, the CDR3 is TGTGCCAGCAGCTCTCCAGGGGGACCGAGACAGTTCTCCTATAATTCACCCCTCCACTTT. This sequence encodes CASSSPGGPRQFSYNSPLHF. The chain couples TRBV2 to TRBJ1-6; 7 bases fit TRBD1. The germline CDR1 and CDR2 sequences are SNHLY and FYNNEI. V was pared by 6 bases and J by 0 bases, with 17 bases of the junction left unmatched. The CDR3 is 20 amino acids.

This clonotype was counted a few times. The chain combines TRBV19 with TRBJ2-4, with 7 bases matching TRBD1. Germline lookup yields CDR1 LNHDA and CDR2 SQIVND (reference sequence). The CDR3 totals 15 residues. V lost 6 bases to trimming and J lost 3 bases; unmatched junction nucleotides: 8. The CDR3 sequence: CASSTGTAGKNIQYF. In nucleotides, the CDR3 is TGTGCCAGTAGCACCGGGACAGCTGGCAAAAACATTCAGTACTTC.

The chain couples TRBV14 to TRBJ1-2; unclear D gene. This CDR3 region has 13 residues. The germline CDR1 and CDR2 sequences are SGHDN and FVKESK. The V and J ends lost 4 bases and 3 bases respectively, with 9 bases between them. The CDR3 DNA sequence: TGTGCCAGCAGCCTAGAGGTGGACTATGGCTACACCTTC. Translation: CASSLEVDYGYTF.

The chain recombines TRBV9 with TRBJ2-3; 15 positions match TRBD2. After removal of 3 bases from V and 6 bases from J, the junction contained 5 bases not matched to a gene. Germline-derived CDR1 and CDR2 are SGDLS and YYNGEE. There are 16 residues in the CDR3. The CDR3 is CASSGTSGGAYDTQYF. Written as DNA, the CDR3 is TGTGCCAGCAGCGGGACTAGCGGGGGGGCCTATGATACGCAGTATTTT.

This clonotype was seen at least ten times. The rearrangement uses TRBV28 and TRBJ2-7, with D perhaps given as TRBD1 or TRBD2 (5 bases each). This CDR3 comprises 14 residues. Germline V gives CDR1 MDHEN, CDR2 SYDVKM. Trimming took 6 bases from V and 2 from J, leaving 14 bases between them. The CDR3 nucleotides are TGTGCCAGCAGCCCCGGGACGGAGACCTACGAGCAGTACTTC. As protein: CASSPGTETYEQYF.

This clonotype was seen a handful of times. V is TRBV12-3 or TRBV12-4 and J is TRBJ1-3, with D uncertain. V lost 2 bases, J lost 6 bases, and 20 bases lay in between. The CDR3 totals 17 residues. For the CDR3, the DNA is TGTGCCAGCAGTTTAAACCCTCGGGTAGTCTGGGAAAACACCATATATTTT. Translated: CASSLNPRVVWENTIYF.

This clonotype was seen only a few times. This chain uses TRBV7-8 with TRBJ2-2; D gene uncertain. This CDR3 has 13 amino acids. Germline CDR1 and CDR2: SGHVS and FQNEAQ. V shed 4 bases and J shed 3 bases, with 6 bases lying between them. In nucleotides, the CDR3 is TGTGCCAGCAGCTCCAGCGACACCGGGGAGCTGTTTTTT. Protein product: CASSSSDTGELFF.

The V and J genes are TRBV11-2 and TRBJ2-2; tentative D call: TRBD1 (5 bases). This CDR3 is 16 amino acids long. From germline, CDR1 is SGHAT and CDR2 FQNNGV. Trimming removed 5 bases at V and 4 bases at J, with 17 bases between. The CDR3 DNA is TGTGCCAGCAGCATGCCCCAGGGTAGGGCCACCGGGGAGCTGTTTTTT. It encodes CASSMPQGRATGELFF. Full variable domain (rest looked up from reference TRBV11-2 and TRBJ2-2): EAGVAQSPRYKIIEKRQSVAFWCNPISGHATLYWYQQILGQGPKLLIQFQNNGVVDDSQLPKDRFSAERLKGVDSTLKIQPAKLEDSAVYLCASSMPQGRATGELFFGEGSRLTVL.